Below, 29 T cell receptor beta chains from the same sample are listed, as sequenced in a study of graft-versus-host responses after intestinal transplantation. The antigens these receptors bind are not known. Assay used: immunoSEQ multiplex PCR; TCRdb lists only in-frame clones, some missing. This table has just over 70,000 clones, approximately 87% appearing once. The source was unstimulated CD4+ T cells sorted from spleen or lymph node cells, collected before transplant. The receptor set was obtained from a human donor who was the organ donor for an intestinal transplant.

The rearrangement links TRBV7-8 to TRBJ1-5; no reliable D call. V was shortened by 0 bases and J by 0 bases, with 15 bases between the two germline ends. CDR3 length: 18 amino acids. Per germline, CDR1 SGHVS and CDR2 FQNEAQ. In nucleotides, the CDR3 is TGTGCCAGCAGCTTAGCACTAACGGCGTTGCATAGCAATCAGCCCCAGCATTTT. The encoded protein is CASSLALTALHSNQPQHF. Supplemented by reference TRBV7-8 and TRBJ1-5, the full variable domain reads GAGVSQSPRYKVAKRGQDVALRCDPISGHVSLFWYQQALGQGPEFLTYFQNEAQLDKSGLPSDRFFAERPEGSVSTLKIQRTQQEDSAVYLCASSLALTALHSNQPQHFGDGTRLSIL.

CDR3 sequence: CASTPDRWVQPQHF. CDR3 DNA: TGTGCCAGCACCCCGGACAGGTGGGTTCAGCCCCAGCATTTT. V is TRBV2 and J is TRBJ1-5; 7 bases are shared with TRBD1. V was clipped by 7 bases and J by 6 bases; unmatched bases: 9. CDR1 is SNHLY and CDR2 is FYNNEI in the germline V gene. The CDR3 covers 14 residues.

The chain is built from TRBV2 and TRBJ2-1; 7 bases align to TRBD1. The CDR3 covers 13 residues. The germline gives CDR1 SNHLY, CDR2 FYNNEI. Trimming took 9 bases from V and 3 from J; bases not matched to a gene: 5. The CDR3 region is CASQGELYNEQFF. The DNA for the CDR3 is TGTGCCAGTCAGGGGGAACTCTACAATGAGCAGTTCTTC.

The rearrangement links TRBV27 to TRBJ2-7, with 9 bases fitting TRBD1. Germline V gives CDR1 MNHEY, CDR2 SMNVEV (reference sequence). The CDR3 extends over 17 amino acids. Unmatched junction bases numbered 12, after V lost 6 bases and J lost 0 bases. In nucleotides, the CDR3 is TGTGCCAGCAGCCGTCCCGGGACAGGGATCAGCTCCTACGAGCAGTACGTC. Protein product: CASSRPGTGISSYEQYV.

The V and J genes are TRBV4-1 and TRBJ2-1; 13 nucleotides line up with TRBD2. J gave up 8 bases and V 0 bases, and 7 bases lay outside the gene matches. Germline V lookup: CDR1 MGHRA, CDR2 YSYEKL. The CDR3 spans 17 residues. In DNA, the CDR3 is TGCGCCAGCAGCCAAGATACGGAACTAGCGGGGGGGGATGAGCAGTTCTTC. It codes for CASSQDTELAGGDEQFF.

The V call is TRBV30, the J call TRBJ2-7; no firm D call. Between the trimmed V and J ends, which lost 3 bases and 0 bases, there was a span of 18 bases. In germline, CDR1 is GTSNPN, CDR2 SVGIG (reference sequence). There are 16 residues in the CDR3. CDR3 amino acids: CAWRGLRSPGSYEQYV. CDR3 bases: TGTGCCTGGAGGGGTCTAAGGAGCCCCGGCTCCTACGAGCAGTACGTC.

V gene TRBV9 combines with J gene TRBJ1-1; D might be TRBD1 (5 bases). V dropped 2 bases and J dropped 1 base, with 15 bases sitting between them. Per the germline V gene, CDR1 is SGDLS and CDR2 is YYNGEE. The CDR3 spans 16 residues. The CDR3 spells CASSVRVLSENTEAFF. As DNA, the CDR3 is TGTGCCAGCAGCGTCAGGGTATTGTCTGAGAACACTGAAGCTTTCTTT.

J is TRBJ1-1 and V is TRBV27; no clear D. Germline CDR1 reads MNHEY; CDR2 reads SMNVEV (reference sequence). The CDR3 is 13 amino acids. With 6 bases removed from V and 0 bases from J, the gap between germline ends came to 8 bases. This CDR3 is CASRGVVNTEAFF. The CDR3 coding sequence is TGTGCCAGCAGGGGCGTAGTGAACACTGAAGCTTTCTTT.

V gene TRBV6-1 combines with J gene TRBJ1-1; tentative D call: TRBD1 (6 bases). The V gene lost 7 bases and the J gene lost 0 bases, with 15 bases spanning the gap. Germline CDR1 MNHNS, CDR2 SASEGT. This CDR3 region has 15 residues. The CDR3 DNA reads TGTGCCAGCACCCCAGCAGGGACAATGAACACTGAAGCTTTCTTT. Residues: CASTPAGTMNTEAFF.

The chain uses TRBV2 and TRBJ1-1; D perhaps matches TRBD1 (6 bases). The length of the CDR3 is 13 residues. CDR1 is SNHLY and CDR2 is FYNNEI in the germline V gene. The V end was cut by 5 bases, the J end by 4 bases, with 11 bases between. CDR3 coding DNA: TGTGCCAGCAGTTCCGAACAGGGCACTGAAGCTTTCTTT. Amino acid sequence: CASSSEQGTEAFF.

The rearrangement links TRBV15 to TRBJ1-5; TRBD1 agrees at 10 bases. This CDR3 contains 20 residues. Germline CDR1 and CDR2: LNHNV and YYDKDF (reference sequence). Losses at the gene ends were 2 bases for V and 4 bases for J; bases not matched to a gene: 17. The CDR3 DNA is TGTGCCACCAGCAGACCCTCTGGACAGGGGGGAGGGCCGGGGAATCAGCCCCAGCATTTT. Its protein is CATSRPSGQGGGPGNQPQHF.

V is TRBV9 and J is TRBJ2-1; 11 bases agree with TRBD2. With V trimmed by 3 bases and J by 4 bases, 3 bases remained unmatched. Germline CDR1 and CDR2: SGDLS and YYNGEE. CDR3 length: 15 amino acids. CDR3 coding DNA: TGTGCCAGCAGCGCCCTAGCGGGGGGTTACAATGAGCAGTTCTTC. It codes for CASSALAGGYNEQFF. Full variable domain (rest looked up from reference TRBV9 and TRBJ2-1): DSGVTQTPKHLITATGQRVTLRCSPRSGDLSVYWYQQSLDQGLQFLIQYYNGEERAKGNILERFSAQQFPDLHSELNLSSLELGDSALYFCASSALAGGYNEQFFGPGTRLTVL.

The CDR3 here is CASSPDRAYGYTF. The DNA for the CDR3 is TGTGCCAGCAGCCCGGACAGGGCCTATGGCTACACCTTC. This chain connects TRBV5-4 to TRBJ1-2; 8 nucleotides line up with TRBD1. The germline V gene encodes CDR1 SGHNT and CDR2 YYREEE (reference sequence). The V and J ends lost 4 bases and 4 bases, in that order; junction bases with no gene match: 3. The CDR3 runs to 13 residues.

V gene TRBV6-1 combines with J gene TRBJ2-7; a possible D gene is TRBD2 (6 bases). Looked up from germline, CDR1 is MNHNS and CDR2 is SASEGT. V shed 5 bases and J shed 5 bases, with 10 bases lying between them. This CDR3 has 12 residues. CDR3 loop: CASSPGLNEQYV. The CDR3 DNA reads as TGTGCCAGCAGTCCCGGACTAAACGAGCAGTACGTC.

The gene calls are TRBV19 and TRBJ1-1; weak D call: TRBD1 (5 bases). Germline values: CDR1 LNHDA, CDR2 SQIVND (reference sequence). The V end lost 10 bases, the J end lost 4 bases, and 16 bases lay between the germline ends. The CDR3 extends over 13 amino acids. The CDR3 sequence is CAISFREGTEAFF. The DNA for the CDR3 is TGTGCCATATCCTTCAGGGAAGGCACTGAAGCTTTCTTT.

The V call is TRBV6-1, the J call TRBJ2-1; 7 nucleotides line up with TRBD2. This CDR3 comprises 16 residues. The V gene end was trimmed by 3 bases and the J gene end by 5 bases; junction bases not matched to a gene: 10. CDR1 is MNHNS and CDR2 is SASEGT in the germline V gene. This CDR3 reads CASSEGGLLRHNEQFF. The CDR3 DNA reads TGTGCCAGCAGTGAGGGGGGGTTATTGAGACACAATGAGCAGTTCTTC.

The CDR3 spells CASSEGQLYQPQHF. CDR3 DNA: TGTGCCAGCAGTGAAGGACAGCTCTATCAGCCCCAGCATTTT. The rearrangement links TRBV6-1 to TRBJ1-5; possibly TRBD1 for D (5 bases). The V gene lost 1 base and the J gene lost 5 bases, with 9 bases spanning the gap. The V gene's germline CDR1 is MNHNS and CDR2 SASEGT. This CDR3 contains 14 residues.

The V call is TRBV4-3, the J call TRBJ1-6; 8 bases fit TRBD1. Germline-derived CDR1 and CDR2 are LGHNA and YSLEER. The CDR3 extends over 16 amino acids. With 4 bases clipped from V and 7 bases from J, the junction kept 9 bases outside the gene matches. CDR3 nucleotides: TGCGCCAGCAGCCGAGACCGACAGGGGTACAATTCACCCCTCCACTTT. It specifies CASSRDRQGYNSPLHF.

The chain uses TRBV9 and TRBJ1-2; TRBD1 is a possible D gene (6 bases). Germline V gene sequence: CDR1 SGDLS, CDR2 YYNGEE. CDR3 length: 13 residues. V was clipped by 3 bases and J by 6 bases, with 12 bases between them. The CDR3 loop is CASSATDRNGYTF. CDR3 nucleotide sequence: TGTGCCAGCAGCGCCACTGACAGGAATGGCTACACCTTC.

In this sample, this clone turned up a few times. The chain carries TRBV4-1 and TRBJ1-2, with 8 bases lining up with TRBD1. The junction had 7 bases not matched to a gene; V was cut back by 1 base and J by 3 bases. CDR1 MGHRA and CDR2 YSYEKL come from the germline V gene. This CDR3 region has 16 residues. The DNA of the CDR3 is TGCGCCAGCAGCCAAGTGGGGGACAGGATTCACTATGGCTACACCTTC. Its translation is CASSQVGDRIHYGYTF.

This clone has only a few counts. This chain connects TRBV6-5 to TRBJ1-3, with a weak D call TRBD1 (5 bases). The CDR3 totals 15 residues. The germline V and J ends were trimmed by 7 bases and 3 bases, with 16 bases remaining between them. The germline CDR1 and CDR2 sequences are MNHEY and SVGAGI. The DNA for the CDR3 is TGTGCCAGCATTAAAGTGGCGGGACGTGGAAACACCATATATTTT. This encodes CASIKVAGRGNTIYF.

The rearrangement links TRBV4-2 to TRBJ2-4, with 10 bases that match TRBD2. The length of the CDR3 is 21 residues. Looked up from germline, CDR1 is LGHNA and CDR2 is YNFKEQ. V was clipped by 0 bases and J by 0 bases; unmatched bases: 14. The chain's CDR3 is CASSQDFVTSGVGIAKNIQYF. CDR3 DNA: TGTGCCAGCAGCCAAGATTTCGTTACTAGCGGGGTAGGAATAGCCAAAAACATTCAGTACTTC.

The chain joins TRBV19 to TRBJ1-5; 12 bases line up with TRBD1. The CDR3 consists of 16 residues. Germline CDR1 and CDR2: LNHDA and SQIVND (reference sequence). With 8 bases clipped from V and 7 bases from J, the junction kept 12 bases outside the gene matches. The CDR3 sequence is CASRGDRGLLGQPQHF. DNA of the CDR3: TGTGCCAGTCGAGGGGACAGGGGGCTCCTGGGACAGCCCCAGCATTTT.

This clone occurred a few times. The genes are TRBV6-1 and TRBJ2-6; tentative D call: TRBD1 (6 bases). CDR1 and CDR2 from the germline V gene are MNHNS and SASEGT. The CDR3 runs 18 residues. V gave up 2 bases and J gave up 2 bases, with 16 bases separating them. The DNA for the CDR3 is TGTGCCAGCAGTGAAAGGTTTCAGGGGTGGGCTGGGGCCAACGTCCTGACTTTC. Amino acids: CASSERFQGWAGANVLTF.

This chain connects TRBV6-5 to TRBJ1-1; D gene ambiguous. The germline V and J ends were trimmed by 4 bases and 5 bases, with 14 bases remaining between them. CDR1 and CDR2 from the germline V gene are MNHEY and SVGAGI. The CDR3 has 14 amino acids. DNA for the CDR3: TGTGCCAGCAGTTCCGGACTAGGGATAACTGAAGCTTTCTTT. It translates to CASSSGLGITEAFF.

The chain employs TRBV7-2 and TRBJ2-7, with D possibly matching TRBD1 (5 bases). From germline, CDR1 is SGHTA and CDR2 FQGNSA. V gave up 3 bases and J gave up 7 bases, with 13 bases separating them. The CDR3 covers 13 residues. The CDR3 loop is CASSLQGSREQYV. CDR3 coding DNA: TGTGCCAGCAGCTTGCAGGGATCGCGGGAGCAGTACGTC.

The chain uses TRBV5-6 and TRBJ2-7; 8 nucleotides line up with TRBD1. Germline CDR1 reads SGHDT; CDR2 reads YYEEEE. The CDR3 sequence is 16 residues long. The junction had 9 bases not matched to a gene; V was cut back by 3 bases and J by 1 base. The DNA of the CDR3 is TGTGCCAGCAGCTCCTCACGGGACAGGACTTCCTACGAGCAGTACGTC. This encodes CASSSSRDRTSYEQYV.

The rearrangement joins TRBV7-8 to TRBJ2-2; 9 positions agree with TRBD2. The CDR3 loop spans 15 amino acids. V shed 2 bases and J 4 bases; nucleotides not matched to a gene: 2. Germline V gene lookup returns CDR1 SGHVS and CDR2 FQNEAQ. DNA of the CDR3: TGTGCCAGCAGCTTACTAGCGGGGACCACCGGGGAGCTGTTTTTT. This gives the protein CASSLLAGTTGELFF.

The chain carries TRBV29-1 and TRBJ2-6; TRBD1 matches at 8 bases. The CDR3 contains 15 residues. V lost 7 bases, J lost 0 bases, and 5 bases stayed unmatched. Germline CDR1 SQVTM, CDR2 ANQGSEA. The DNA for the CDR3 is TGCAGCGCCTCAGGGGGCGGCTCTGGGGCCAACGTCCTGACTTTC. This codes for CSASGGGSGANVLTF.